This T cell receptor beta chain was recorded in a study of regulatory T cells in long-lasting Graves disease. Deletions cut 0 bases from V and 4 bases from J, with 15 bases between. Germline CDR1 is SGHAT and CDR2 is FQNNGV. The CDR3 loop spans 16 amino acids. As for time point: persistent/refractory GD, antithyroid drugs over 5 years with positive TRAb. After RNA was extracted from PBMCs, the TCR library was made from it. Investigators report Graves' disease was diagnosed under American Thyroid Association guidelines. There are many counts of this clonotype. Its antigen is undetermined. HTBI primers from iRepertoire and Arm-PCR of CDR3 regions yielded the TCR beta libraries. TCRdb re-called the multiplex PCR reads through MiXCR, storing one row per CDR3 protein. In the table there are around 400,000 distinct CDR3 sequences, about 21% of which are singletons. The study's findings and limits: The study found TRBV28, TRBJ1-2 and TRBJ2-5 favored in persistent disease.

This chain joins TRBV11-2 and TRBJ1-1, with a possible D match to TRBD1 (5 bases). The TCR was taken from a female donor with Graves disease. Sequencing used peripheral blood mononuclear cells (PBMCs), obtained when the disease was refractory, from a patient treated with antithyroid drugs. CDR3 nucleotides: TGTGCCAGCAGCTTAGAGTCGGGTCCGGGGGGCACTGAAGCTTTCTTT. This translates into CASSLESGPGGTEAFF. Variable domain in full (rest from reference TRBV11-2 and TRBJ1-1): EAGVAQSPRYKIIEKRQSVAFWCNPISGHATLYWYQQILGQGPKLLIQFQNNGVVDDSQLPKDRFSAERLKGVDSTLKIQPAKLEDSAVYLCASSLESGPGGTEAFFGQGTRLTVV.